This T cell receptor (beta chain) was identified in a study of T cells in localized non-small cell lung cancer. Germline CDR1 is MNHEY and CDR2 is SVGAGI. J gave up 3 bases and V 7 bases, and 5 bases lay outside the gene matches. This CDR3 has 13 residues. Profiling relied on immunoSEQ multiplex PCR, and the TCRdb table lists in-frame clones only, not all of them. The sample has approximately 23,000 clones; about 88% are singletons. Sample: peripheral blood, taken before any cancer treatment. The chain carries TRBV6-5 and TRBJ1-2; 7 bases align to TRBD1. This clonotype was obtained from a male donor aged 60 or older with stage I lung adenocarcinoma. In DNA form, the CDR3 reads TGTGCCAGCAAAGGGGGCGCTTACTATGGCTACACCTTC. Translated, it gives CASKGGAYYGYTF.